This T cell receptor (beta chain) was found in a study of neurological immune-mediated disorders. In the study overall: Of the roughly 34 patients who had multiple sclerosis, around 31 had the relapsing-remitting form and 3 had the secondary progressive form. General study results and limits: No expanded-clone CDR3 amino acid sequence recurred across subjects, suggesting private TCR-beta repertoires.

This clonotype was seen many times. Its antigen remains unknown. TCRdb used MiXCR to reprocess the 5' RACE reads, holding one entry per CDR3 protein. The table shows tens of thousands of distinct CDR3 sequences, with 5.8% occurring only once. Documented time point: longitudinal time-point 2. Sequencing was done on a sample of PBMCs. The sequence derives from a woman aged 60-70 years with multiple sclerosis.

The CDR3 DNA reads as TGTGCCATCAGCATTGGGGTACCCCCCCTCCACTTT. Protein sequence: CAISIGVPPLHF. J is TRBJ1-6 and V is TRBV10-3; D uncertain. The germline CDR1 and CDR2 sequences are ENHRY and SYGVKD. The CDR3 totals 12 residues. V lost 6 bases to trimming and J lost 13 bases, with 13 bases between them.